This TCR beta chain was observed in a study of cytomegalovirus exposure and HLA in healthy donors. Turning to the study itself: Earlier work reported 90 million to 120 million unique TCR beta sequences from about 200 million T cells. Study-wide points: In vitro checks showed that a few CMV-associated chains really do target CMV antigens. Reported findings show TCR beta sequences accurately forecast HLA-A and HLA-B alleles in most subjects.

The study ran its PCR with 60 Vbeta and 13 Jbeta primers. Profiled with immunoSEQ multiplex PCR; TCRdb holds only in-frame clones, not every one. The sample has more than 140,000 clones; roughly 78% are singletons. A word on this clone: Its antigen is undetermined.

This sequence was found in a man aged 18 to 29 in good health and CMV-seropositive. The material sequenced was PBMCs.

The CDR3 region is CASSPSSARTDTQYF. Written as DNA, the CDR3 is TGTGCCAGCAGCCCCTCAAGCGCCCGCACAGATACGCAGTATTTT. V and J are TRBV5-5 and TRBJ2-3; no firm D call. The V gene lost 4 bases and the J gene lost 1 base, with 13 bases spanning the gap. The CDR3 has 15 residues. Germline assignment: CDR1 SGHKS and CDR2 YYEKEE (reference sequence).